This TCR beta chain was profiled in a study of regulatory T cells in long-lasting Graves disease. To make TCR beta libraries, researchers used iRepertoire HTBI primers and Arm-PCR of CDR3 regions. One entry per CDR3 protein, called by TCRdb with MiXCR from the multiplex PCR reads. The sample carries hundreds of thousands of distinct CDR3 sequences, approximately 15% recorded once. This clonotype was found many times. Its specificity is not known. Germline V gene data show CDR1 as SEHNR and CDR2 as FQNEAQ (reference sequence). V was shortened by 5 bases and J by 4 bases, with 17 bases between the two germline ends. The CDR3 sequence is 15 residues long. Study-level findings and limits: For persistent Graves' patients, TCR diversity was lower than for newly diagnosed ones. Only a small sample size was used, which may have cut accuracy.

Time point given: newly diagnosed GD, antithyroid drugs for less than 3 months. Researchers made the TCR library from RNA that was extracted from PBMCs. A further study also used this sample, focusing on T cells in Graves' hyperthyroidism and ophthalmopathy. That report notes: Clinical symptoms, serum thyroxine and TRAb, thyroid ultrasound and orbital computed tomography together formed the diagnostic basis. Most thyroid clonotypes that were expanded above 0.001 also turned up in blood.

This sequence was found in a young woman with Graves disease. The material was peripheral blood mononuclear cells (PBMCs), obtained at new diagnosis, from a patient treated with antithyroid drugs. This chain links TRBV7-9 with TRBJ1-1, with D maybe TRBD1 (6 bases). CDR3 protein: CASSDAGQQATEAFF. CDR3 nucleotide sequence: TGTGCCAGCAGCGACGCCGGACAGCAGGCCACTGAAGCTTTCTTT.